A single sample gave rise to the 28 T cell receptor beta chains below, sequenced in a study of cytomegalovirus exposure and HLA in healthy donors. The PCR had 60 Vbeta and 13 Jbeta primers. TCRdb's table, derived via immunoSEQ multiplex PCR, lists solely in-frame clones and lacks some. The sample records approximately 90,000 clones, approximately 83% being singletons. Sample: PBMCs. The receptors shown here come from a man aged 35 to 55 in good health and CMV-seronegative.

The V gene is TRBV6-1, the J gene TRBJ2-7; 10 bases are shared with TRBD1. The germline V gene encodes CDR1 MNHNS and CDR2 SASEGT. The CDR3 has 14 amino acids. V lost 1 base to trimming and J lost 5 bases; unmatched junction nucleotides: 2. Here the CDR3 DNA reads TGTGCCAGCAGTGAAGGGACAGGGGGGCACGAGCAGTACTTC. This gives the protein CASSEGTGGHEQYF.

The chain recombines TRBV20-1 with TRBJ1-4; tentative D call: TRBD1 (5 bases). This CDR3 contains 11 residues. Trimming took 2 bases from V and 7 from J, leaving 5 bases between them. Germline V lookup: CDR1 DFQATT, CDR2 SNEGSKA (reference sequence). CDR3 in amino acids: CSARQGEKLFF. The CDR3 bases are TGCAGTGCTAGACAGGGTGAAAAACTGTTTTTT.

V is TRBV15 and J is TRBJ2-6, with 7 bases aligning to TRBD1. This CDR3 is built from 16 residues. The germline CDR1 and CDR2 sequences are LNHNV and YYDKDF (reference sequence). Trimming cost V 3 bases and J 2 bases; bases outside gene matches: 4. The chain's CDR3 is CATSSYRGAGANVLTF. In DNA, the CDR3 is TGTGCCACCAGCAGCTACAGGGGAGCTGGGGCCAACGTCCTGACTTTC.

The chain joins TRBV28 to TRBJ2-7; D uncertain. CDR1 and CDR2 from the germline V gene are MDHEN and SYDVKM. The CDR3 sequence is 13 residues long. V was shortened by 3 bases and J by 0 bases, with 6 bases between the two germline ends. The CDR3 DNA follows: TGTGCCAGCAGTTTCTGGAGCTCCTACGAGCAGTACTTC. This encodes CASSFWSSYEQYF.

The chain links TRBV9 to TRBJ2-1; D is perhaps TRBD2 (6 bases). Trimming removed 0 bases from V and 3 bases from J, with 25 bases in between. CDR3 length equals 20 residues. Germline CDR1 and CDR2: SGDLS and YYNGEE. In DNA, the CDR3 is TGTGCCAGCAGCGTAGATGAGAACAGCTTGATGGGGGGTTTCTACAATGAGCAGTTCTTC. Residues: CASSVDENSLMGGFYNEQFF.

The V gene is TRBV28, the J gene TRBJ2-1; TRBD2 matches 8 bases. The CDR3 is 16 amino acids. The trim removed 9 bases at V and 0 bases at J, leaving 10 bases unmatched. The germline CDR1 and CDR2 sequences are MDHEN and SYDVKM. The CDR3 DNA sequence: TGTGCCAGTTCACCTAGCGGGCCGAGCTCCTACAATGAGCAGTTCTTC. Its translation: CASSPSGPSSYNEQFF.

This clone was detected a few times. For the CDR3, the DNA is TGCACCAGCAGACAGGGCGGGGAGCTGTTTTTT. Translating gives CTSRQGGELFF. This chain uses TRBV1 with TRBJ2-2; the table's D call, TRBD1, was not checked against the DNA. TRBV1 is a pseudogene locus. CDR3 length: 11 amino acids.

This clone was seen a few times. The chain couples TRBV6-5 to TRBJ1-6, with 7 bases that match TRBD1. Trimming at V came to 2 bases and at J to 6 bases, leaving 4 bases not matched to a gene. The CDR3 is made up of 15 amino acids. CDR1 and CDR2 from the germline V gene are MNHEY and SVGAGI. The CDR3 DNA reads as TGTGCCAGCAGTTACGGGACAGTAACTAATTCACCCCTCCACTTT. It yields the protein CASSYGTVTNSPLHF.

The genes are TRBV5-1 and TRBJ1-6; 7 nucleotides match TRBD1. The CDR3 length is 14 residues. Losses at the gene ends were 4 bases for V and 10 bases for J; bases not matched to a gene: 8. Germline V gene sequence: CDR1 SGHRS, CDR2 YFSETQ. The CDR3 DNA is TGCGCCAGCAGCCCGGGACAGACCAGCTCACCCCTCCACTTT. It encodes CASSPGQTSSPLHF.

The chain joins TRBV5-4 to TRBJ1-1, with D perhaps TRBD1 (5 bases). Trimming removed 4 bases from V and 0 bases from J, with 19 bases in between. Germline CDR1 SGHNT, CDR2 YYREEE (reference sequence). CDR3 length equals 17 residues. The CDR3 DNA follows: TGTGCCAGCAGCGGGGCGGCAGGGTCCCAAATGAACACTGAAGCTTTCTTT. Its protein is CASSGAAGSQMNTEAFF.

This clone showed up just a few times. The chain combines TRBV7-2 with TRBJ2-3, with TRBD2 as a possible D gene (6 bases). The germline V gene has CDR1 SGHTA and CDR2 FQGNSA. Trimming removed 5 bases from V and 0 bases from J, with 12 bases in between. The CDR3 length is 15 residues. DNA of the CDR3: TGTGCCAGCAGCAGGAGCGGGTTTAGCACAGATACGCAGTATTTT. Translating it yields CASSRSGFSTDTQYF.

The V gene is TRBV7-2, the J gene TRBJ2-3; 11 bases match TRBD2. CDR1 SGHTA and CDR2 FQGNSA come from the germline V gene. V lost 0 bases to trimming and J lost 8 bases; unmatched junction nucleotides: 4. This CDR3 contains 15 residues. The CDR3 DNA follows: TGTGCCAGCAGCTTAGCCGCTAGCGGGGGGTTTACGCAGTATTTT. This codes for CASSLAASGGFTQYF.

The J gene is TRBJ2-1, the V gene TRBV27; D not resolved. Trimming shortened V by 0 bases and J by 0 bases, and 6 bases separated the two germline ends. The CDR3 has 15 amino acids. CDR1 MNHEY and CDR2 SMNVEV come from the germline V gene (reference sequence). CDR3 sequence (DNA): TGTGCCAGCAGTTTATCGTACACCTCCTACAATGAGCAGTTCTTC. Amino acids: CASSLSYTSYNEQFF.

The V gene is TRBV5-6, the J gene TRBJ1-3; TRBD1 is a possible D gene (6 bases). Germline CDR1 SGHDT, CDR2 YYEEEE. The V end lost 5 bases, the J end lost 4 bases, and 13 bases lay between the germline ends. This CDR3 has 14 amino acids. The CDR3 DNA sequence: TGTGCCAGCAGTCTTACAGGGTCAGGAAACACCATATATTTT. Amino acid sequence: CASSLTGSGNTIYF.

The genes are TRBV27 and TRBJ2-7; TRBD1 is a possible D gene (5 bases). In germline, CDR1 is MNHEY, CDR2 SMNVEV (reference sequence). The CDR3 has 16 amino acids. V lost 6 bases, J lost 4 bases, and 22 bases lay in between. For the CDR3, the DNA is TGTGCCAGCAGACCAAGGGCAGGGCGGCCATCGTACGAGCAGTACTTC. Amino acid sequence: CASRPRAGRPSYEQYF.

The chain links TRBV18 to TRBJ1-2; no clear D. Trimming removed 6 bases from V and 7 bases from J, with 15 bases in between. The germline gives CDR1 KGHSH, CDR2 LQKENI. The length of the CDR3 is 13 residues. CDR3 DNA sequence: TGTGCCAGCTCGACCGGGAGGAAGAGTGGCTACACCTTC. Protein product: CASSTGRKSGYTF.

The V and J genes are TRBV7-9 and TRBJ1-2, with unresolved D. CDR1 is SEHNR and CDR2 is FQNEAQ in the germline V gene (reference sequence). With 1 base removed from V and 1 base from J, the gap between germline ends came to 7 bases. CDR3 length: 14 residues. The CDR3 DNA follows: TGTGCCAGCAGCTTAGTGGTCAGTAACTATGGCTACACCTTC. This encodes CASSLVVSNYGYTF.

This chain joins TRBV6-5 and TRBJ2-2, with D possibly matching TRBD1 (5 bases). Trimming left V 6 bases short and J 6 bases short, with 8 bases between. CDR1 is MNHEY, CDR2 SVGAGI, per germline. CDR3 length equals 12 residues. The CDR3 here is CASSTQAGELFF. CDR3 DNA sequence: TGTGCCAGCAGCACACAGGCCGGGGAGCTGTTTTTT.

The chain couples TRBV7-3 to TRBJ1-4, with unresolved D. Between the trimmed V and J ends, which lost 4 bases and 8 bases, there was a span of 11 bases. Germline values: CDR1 SGHTA, CDR2 FQGTGA. The CDR3 totals 13 residues. CDR3 in DNA: TGTGCCAGCAGCTCCCAAATCGGGGAAAAACTGTTTTTT. This encodes CASSSQIGEKLFF.

The chain combines TRBV30 with TRBJ1-2; D may be TRBD1 (5 bases). The CDR3 is 15 residues long. Germline V gene sequence: CDR1 GTSNPN, CDR2 SVGIG (reference sequence). V dropped 0 bases and J dropped 1 base, with 12 bases sitting between them. The DNA for the CDR3 is TGTGCCTGGAGTGTACCCCCAGGGATTAACTATGGCTACACCTTC. Translating gives CAWSVPPGINYGYTF.

This clone was counted only a few times. The rearrangement links TRBV2 to TRBJ2-1; 10 nucleotides agree with TRBD2. CDR1 and CDR2 from the germline V gene are SNHLY and FYNNEI. This CDR3 has 14 amino acids. The ends lost 2 bases at V and 9 bases at J; junction bases unmatched: 4. The CDR3 sequence is CASSESGTSAEQFF. The DNA of the CDR3 is TGTGCCAGCAGTGAAAGCGGGACTAGCGCTGAGCAGTTCTTC.

The chain employs TRBV29-1 and TRBJ2-7, with D tentatively TRBD1 (5 bases). The V end lost 4 bases, the J end lost 6 bases, and 13 bases lay between the germline ends. CDR1 and CDR2 (germline): SQVTM, ANQGSEA. CDR3 size: 12 residues. CDR3 protein: CSVGAQGIEQYF. The DNA of the CDR3 is TGCAGCGTTGGGGCCCAGGGTATCGAGCAGTACTTC.

V usage is TRBV6-1 and J usage is TRBJ2-3; possibly TRBD2 for D (6 bases). V lost 6 bases to trimming and J lost 1 base, with 11 bases between them. Germline CDR1 and CDR2: MNHNS and SASEGT. The CDR3 extends over 14 amino acids. The CDR3 DNA is TGTGCCAGCAGGGCCGGAGGGGGCACAGATACGCAGTATTTT. It translates to CASRAGGGTDTQYF.

The J gene is TRBJ2-7, the V gene TRBV6-5; 9 bases are a match to TRBD1. CDR1 and CDR2 from the germline V gene are MNHEY and SVGAGI. Trimming took 6 bases from V and 3 from J; bases not matched to a gene: 6. This CDR3 has 14 amino acids. This CDR3 reads CASSRTGVNYEQYF. The CDR3 coding sequence is TGTGCCAGCAGCCGGACAGGGGTAAACTACGAGCAGTACTTC.

The chain joins TRBV7-2 to TRBJ2-3; 7 bases are shared with TRBD2. J lost 6 bases, V lost 2 bases, and 11 bases had no gene match. The CDR3 contains 16 residues. CDR1 and CDR2 from the germline V gene are SGHTA and FQGNSA. In nucleotides, the CDR3 is TGTGCCAGCAGCTTACGGCTAGCGGAACTGGCGGATACGCAGTATTTT. Residues: CASSLRLAELADTQYF.

The rearrangement uses TRBV25-1 and TRBJ2-7, with TRBD2 as a possible D gene (5 bases). The CDR3 contains 15 residues. Trimming left V 3 bases short and J 3 bases short, with 15 bases between. Germline CDR1 is MGHDK and CDR2 is SYGVNS. The CDR3 loop reads CASSDRTGNHYEQYF. As DNA, the CDR3 is TGTGCCAGCAGTGATCGAACCGGGAATCACTACGAGCAGTACTTC.

The chain carries TRBV7-2 and TRBJ2-3; D is ambiguous. The CDR3 totals 13 residues. Germline V CDR1 and CDR2: SGHTA, FQGNSA. Trimming stripped 4 bases from V and 7 bases from J, with 12 bases between. The CDR3 DNA follows: TGTGCCAGCAGCTCCCAGACGGAGAATACGCAGTATTTT. This encodes CASSSQTENTQYF.

This clone was detected a few times. The chain recombines TRBV27 with TRBJ1-5, with D perhaps matching TRBD1 (5 bases). Between the trimmed V and J ends, which lost 5 bases and 4 bases, there was a span of 18 bases. CDR3 length: 16 amino acids. In germline, CDR1 is MNHEY, CDR2 SMNVEV (reference sequence). CDR3 sequence: CASSDVGAVRNQPQHF. In DNA, the CDR3 is TGTGCCAGCAGTGACGTAGGGGCGGTACGGAATCAGCCCCAGCATTTT.